The sequence of this T cell receptor (beta chain) was determined in a study of T cell repertoires in cytomegalovirus infection. Background on the study: Public signatures in TCR beta pointed to CMV infection and matching HLA type.

TCRdb recomputed calls from the reads with MiXCR, one row per CDR3 protein. The table shows some 400,000 distinct CDR3 sequences, with 25% to 40% occurring only once. This clonotype was observed many times. The CDR3 consists of 14 residues. The V gene's germline CDR1 is SGHTA and CDR2 FQGNSA. The V gene end was trimmed by 5 bases and the J gene end by 2 bases; junction bases not matched to a gene: 4. The receptor's source is a human donor in good health (CMV status not recorded). Some clones in this sample may be carry-over from other donors' samples. The rearrangement links TRBV7-2 to TRBJ1-2; TRBD1 agrees at 8 bases. Sequencing was carried out using PBMCs. The CDR3 nucleotides are TGTGCCAGCAGCCGGAGGACAGGGAACTATGGCTACACCTTC. Its translation is CASSRRTGNYGYTF.